A single sample is the source of the 19 T cell receptor beta chains below, sequenced in a study of read filtering for tumor transcriptome and immune sequencing (dated by TCRdb to about 2020). The sequencing machine was an Illumina HiSeq 4000. Starting from approximately 400 ng RNA, TCR libraries were constructed with the Immunoverse kit using molecular barcoded adaptors that cover the alpha/delta and beta/gamma chains. Using fastp trimming at Q25 and MiXCR clonotype assembly, TCRdb reanalyzed the public sequencing data and kept in-frame beta chains. Rows are unified per CDR3 protein, each entry keeping the most common DNA and genes. For this sample there are roughly 56,000 distinct CDR3 sequences; about a fifth appear just once. The top ten clonotypes cover roughly 13% of the sample. The specimen was a population of CD138-negative cells sorted from bone marrow. The sample's cell subset or site label, decoded: bone marrow mononuclear cells depleted of CD138+ plasma/myeloma cells by negative magnetic selection. The origin of the receptors is a donor at least 40 years old with multiple myeloma.

As concerns this clonotype: This could be a read error, since a much larger clone is one nucleotide away. The chain recombines TRBV4-2 with TRBJ1-5; tentative D call: TRBD1 (5 bases). This CDR3 comprises 15 residues. Germline V lookup: CDR1 LGHNA, CDR2 YNFKEQ. CDR3 DNA sequence: TGTGCCAGCAGCCAAGCAAGGGGCTCAGGTCAGCCCCAGCGTTTT. Amino acids: CASSQARGSGQPQRF.

For this clonotype: A much larger clone sits a single nucleotide away, making a read error possible. The chain combines TRBV2 with TRBJ2-4, with 10 bases identical to TRBD2. In germline, CDR1 is SNHLY, CDR2 FYNNEI. The CDR3 extends over 14 amino acids. CDR3 protein: CASRSGGAKNVQYF. CDR3 DNA sequence: TGTGCCAGCAGAAGCGGGGGGGCCAAAAACGTTCAGTACTTC.

Details on this clonotype: This may be a read error, as it is one base from a much larger clone. V gene TRBV9 combines with J gene TRBJ1-1; D gene uncertain. CDR3 length: 12 residues. Germline V lookup: CDR1 SGDLS, CDR2 YYNGEE. The CDR3 spells CASNVGVGEAFF. CDR3 DNA sequence: TGTGCCAGCAACGTAGGTGTGGGTGAAGCTTTCTTT.

This sequence joins TRBV5-5 and TRBJ2-2; TRBD1 matches at 12 bases. J was trimmed by 3 bases and V by 4 bases; bases with no gene match: 7. The germline V gene encodes CDR1 SGHKS and CDR2 YYEKEE (reference sequence). The CDR3 spans 17 residues. The CDR3 sequence: CASSRQGQGADTGELFF. The CDR3 DNA is TGTGCCAGCAGCAGACAGGGACAGGGGGCCGACACCGGGGAGCTGTTTTTT.

Of note for this clonotype: Its ends do not fully match the called genes, so a read error is possible. This sequence joins TRBV11-1 and TRBJ2-7, with a tentative D call TRBD1 (5 bases). The CDR3 has 13 amino acids. Germline V gives CDR1 SGHAT, CDR2 FQDESV (reference sequence). Here the CDR3 DNA reads TGTTCCAGCAGACGCGACAGTTCCTACGAGCGGTACTTC. This encodes CSSRRDSSYERYF. Together with reference TRBV11-1 and TRBJ2-7, the CDR3 gives the full variable domain: EAEVAQSPRYKITEKSQAVAFWCDPISGHATLYWYRQILGQGPELLVQFQDESVVDDSQLPKDRFSAERLKGVDSTLKIQPAELGDSAMYLCSSRRDSSYERYFGPGTRLTVT.

The chain uses TRBV20-1 and TRBJ1-1, with D uncertain. Trimming took off 3 bases at V and 0 bases at J, with 11 bases between the two ends. Per the germline V gene, CDR1 is DFQATT and CDR2 is SNEGSKA (reference sequence). The CDR3 is 14 amino acids. CDR3 region: CSASPRVMNTEAFF. CDR3 coding DNA: TGCAGTGCTAGTCCCAGAGTCATGAACACTGAAGCTTTCTTT.

This clonotype was seen ten or more times. This sequence joins TRBV20-1 and TRBJ2-1, with D perhaps TRBD1 (5 bases). Germline V lookup: CDR1 DFQATT, CDR2 SNEGSKA (reference sequence). CDR3 size: 13 residues. V lost 4 bases and J 10 bases, leaving 17 bases between the germline ends. The CDR3 here is CSATRMGRPEQFF. CDR3 nucleotides: TGCAGTGCTACCAGAATGGGGCGGCCGGAGCAGTTCTTC.

This clonotype was seen repeatedly, ten times or more. This chain connects TRBV29-1 to TRBJ1-1; no firm D call. The CDR3 loop spans 12 amino acids. V gave up 6 bases and J gave up 2 bases, with 10 bases separating them. Germline assignment: CDR1 SQVTM and CDR2 ANQGSEA. CDR3 nucleotides: TGCAGCGTCTCCGAACCCAACACTGAAGCTTTCTTT. It encodes CSVSEPNTEAFF. Looking up the rest from reference TRBV29-1 and TRBJ1-1 gives the full variable domain: SAVISQKPSRDICQRGTSLTIQCQVDSQVTMMFWYRQQPGQSLTLIATANQGSEATYESGFVIDKFPISRPNLTFSTLTVSNMSPEDSSIYLCSVSEPNTEAFFGQGTRLTVV.

This clonotype was detected ten times or more. J is TRBJ2-1 and V is TRBV28; D is unresolved. V was cut by 3 bases and J by 0 bases, with 12 bases left in between. Per germline, CDR1 MDHEN and CDR2 SYDVKM. The CDR3 covers 16 residues. CDR3 DNA: TGTGCCAGCAGTTTTTCGGGCGGTCGCTCCTACAATGAGCAGTTCTTC. Encoded protein: CASSFSGGRSYNEQFF.

Of note for this clonotype: The junction shows a germline mismatch at one end, possibly a read error. V is TRBV2 and J is TRBJ1-6; the D is unclear. CDR3 size: 15 residues. In germline, CDR1 is SNHLY, CDR2 FYNNEI. This CDR3 reads CASIMGSPYNSLLHF. In DNA form, the CDR3 reads TGTGCCAGCATAATGGGCTCGCCTTATAATTCACTCCTCCACTTT.

Notes on this clonotype: This is likely a read error, given that the CDR3 carries no conserved phenylalanine or tryptophan at its end. The chain employs TRBV30 and TRBJ2-7; D ambiguous. Germline V gives CDR1 GTSNPN, CDR2 SVGIG (reference sequence). The CDR3 is 13 residues long. Trimming left V 1 base short and J 3 bases short, with 10 bases between. In nucleotides, the CDR3 is TGTGCCTGGAGTGCTAACAGCAACTACGAGCAGTACCTC. Its translation: CAWSANSNYEQYL.

In its sample, this clonotype was seen many times. The genes are TRBV4-1 and TRBJ1-5, with a weak D call TRBD1 (5 bases). The CDR3 is 13 residues long. Trimming took 4 bases from V and 5 from J, leaving 9 bases between them. Looked up from germline, CDR1 is MGHRA and CDR2 is YSYEKL. The CDR3 DNA is TGCGCCAGCAGCCTGCAGGGTCATCAGCCCCAGCATTTT. It specifies CASSLQGHQPQHF.

A remark on this clonotype: A read error is likely, as this CDR3 ends without the conserved phenylalanine or tryptophan. The chain uses TRBV7-2 and TRBJ2-7, with 7 bases aligning to TRBD2. The trim removed 1 base at V and 4 bases at J, leaving 16 bases unmatched. Germline V gene sequence: CDR1 SGHTA, CDR2 FQGNSA. The CDR3 runs to 18 residues. In nucleotides, the CDR3 is TGTGCCAGCAGCTTAGTTCGGGGAGGCGGGACTACTGCTTACGAGCAGTACTCC. Translated, it gives CASSLVRGGGTTAYEQYS.

This clonotype has at least ten counts. The chain has TRBV5-1 and TRBJ2-3; D is unresolved. V was shortened by 0 bases and J by 5 bases, with 13 bases between the two germline ends. This CDR3 has 15 amino acids. The germline V gene encodes CDR1 SGHRS and CDR2 YFSETQ. DNA of the CDR3: TGCGCCAGCAGCTTGGCCGGGCTAGATAGAGATACGCAGTATTTT. It is translated as CASSLAGLDRDTQYF.

The rearrangement uses TRBV20-1 and TRBJ1-1; 7 bases match TRBD1. CDR1 and CDR2 from the germline V gene are DFQATT and SNEGSKA (reference sequence). This CDR3 spans 13 amino acids. With 6 bases clipped from V and 4 bases from J, the junction kept 8 bases outside the gene matches. CDR3 residues: CSADDRVGTEAFF. In nucleotides, the CDR3 is TGCAGTGCGGACGACAGGGTGGGCACTGAAGCTTTCTTT.

At least ten counts were recorded for this clonotype. The chain combines TRBV5-1 with TRBJ2-1, with TRBD2 matching 7 bases. With V trimmed by 0 bases and J by 8 bases, 11 bases remained unmatched. This CDR3 comprises 16 residues. Germline CDR1 SGHRS, CDR2 YFSETQ. For the CDR3, the DNA is TGCGCCAGCAGCTTGGGGCCTAGCGGCCCTCCGGATGAGCAGTTCTTC. Amino acids: CASSLGPSGPPDEQFF.

This sequence joins TRBV27 and TRBJ1-1, with D tentatively TRBD1 (5 bases). CDR3 length: 13 amino acids. Deletions cut 5 bases from V and 5 bases from J, with 12 bases between. Germline CDR1 and CDR2: MNHEY and SMNVEV (reference sequence). The CDR3 nucleotides are TGTGCCAGCAGTCGCAGGGTGGGGACTGAAGCTTTCTTT. Amino acids: CASSRRVGTEAFF.

This clonotype has at least ten counts. The V and J genes are TRBV11-2 and TRBJ1-1; TRBD1 agrees at 10 bases. J lost 1 base, V lost 5 bases, and 7 bases had no gene match. The CDR3 extends over 16 amino acids. CDR1 and CDR2 from the germline V gene are SGHAT and FQNNGV. CDR3 DNA: TGTGCCAGCAGCCGCGGACAGGGGGGAAGGAACACTGAAGCTTTCTTT. Its protein product is CASSRGQGGRNTEAFF.

In its sample, this clonotype was seen many times. V and J are TRBV28 and TRBJ2-7; 8 bases are a match to TRBD2. The CDR3 extends over 14 amino acids. Germline V gives CDR1 MDHEN, CDR2 SYDVKM. The junction had 9 bases not matched to a gene; V was cut back by 7 bases and J by 4 bases. CDR3 DNA sequence: TGTGCCAGCACGTCTCCGGGGGGGCCGTACGAGCAGTACTTC. The encoded protein is CASTSPGGPYEQYF.